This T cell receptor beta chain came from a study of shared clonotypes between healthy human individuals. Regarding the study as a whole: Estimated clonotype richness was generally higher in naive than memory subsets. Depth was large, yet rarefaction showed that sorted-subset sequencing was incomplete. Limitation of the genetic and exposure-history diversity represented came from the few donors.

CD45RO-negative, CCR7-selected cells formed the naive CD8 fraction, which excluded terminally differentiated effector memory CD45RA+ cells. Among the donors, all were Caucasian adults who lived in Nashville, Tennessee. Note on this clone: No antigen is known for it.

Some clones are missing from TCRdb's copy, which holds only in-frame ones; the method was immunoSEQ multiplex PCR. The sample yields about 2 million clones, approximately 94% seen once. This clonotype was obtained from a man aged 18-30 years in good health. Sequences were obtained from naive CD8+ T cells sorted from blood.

The CDR3 bases are TGTGCCAGCAGTGAAGTCGAAGGTATCAATCAGCCCCAGCATTTT. Translated: CASSEVEGINQPQHF. The rearrangement uses TRBV6-1 and TRBJ1-5; D not certain. Between the trimmed V and J ends, which lost 1 base and 3 bases, there was a span of 10 bases. Germline CDR1 is MNHNS and CDR2 is SASEGT. This CDR3 spans 15 amino acids.